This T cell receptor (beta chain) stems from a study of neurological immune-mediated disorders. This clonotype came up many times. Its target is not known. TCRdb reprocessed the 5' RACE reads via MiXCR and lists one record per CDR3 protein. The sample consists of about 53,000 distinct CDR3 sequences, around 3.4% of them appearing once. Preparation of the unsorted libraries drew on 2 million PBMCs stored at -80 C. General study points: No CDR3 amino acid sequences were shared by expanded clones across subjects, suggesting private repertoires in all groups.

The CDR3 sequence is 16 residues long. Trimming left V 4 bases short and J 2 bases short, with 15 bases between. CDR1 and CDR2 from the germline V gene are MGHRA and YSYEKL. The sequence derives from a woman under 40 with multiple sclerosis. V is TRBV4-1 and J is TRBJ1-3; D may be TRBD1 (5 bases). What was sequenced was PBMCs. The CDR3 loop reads CASSLPPGTTGNTIYF. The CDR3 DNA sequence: TGCGCCAGCAGCCTCCCTCCCGGGACTACTGGAAACACCATATATTTT.